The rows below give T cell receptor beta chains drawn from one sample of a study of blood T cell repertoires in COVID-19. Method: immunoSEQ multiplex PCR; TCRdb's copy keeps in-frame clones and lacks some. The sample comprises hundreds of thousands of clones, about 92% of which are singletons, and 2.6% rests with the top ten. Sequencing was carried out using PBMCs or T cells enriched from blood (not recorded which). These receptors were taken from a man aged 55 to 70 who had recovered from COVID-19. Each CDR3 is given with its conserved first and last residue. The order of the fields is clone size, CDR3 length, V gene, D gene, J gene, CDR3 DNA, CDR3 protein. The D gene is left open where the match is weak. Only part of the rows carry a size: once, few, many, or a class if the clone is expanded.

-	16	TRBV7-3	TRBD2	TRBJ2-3	TGTGCCAGCAGCTCCCTAGCGGAGGCGGGCACAGATACGCAGTATTTT	CASSSLAEAGTDTQYF
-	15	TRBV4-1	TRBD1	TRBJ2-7	TGCGCCAGCAGCCAGCCGGGGACAGGGGGCTACGAGCAGTACTTC	CASSQPGTGGYEQYF
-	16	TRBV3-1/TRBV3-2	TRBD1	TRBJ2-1	TGTGCCAGCAGCCAGGAGACAGGGGGTTTTTTCAATGAGCAGTTCTTC	CASSQETGGFFNEQFF
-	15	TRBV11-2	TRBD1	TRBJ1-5	TGTGCCAGCAGCCGCGACAGGGTTGGCAATCAGCCCCAGCATTTT	CASSRDRVGNQPQHF
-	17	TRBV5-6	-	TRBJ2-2	TGTGCCAGCAGCGAGCGGCCGCGGACTACAAACACCGGGGAGCTGTTTTTT	CASSERPRTTNTGELFF
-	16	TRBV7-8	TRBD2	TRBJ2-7	TGTGCCAGCAGCTCAACCCGGACTAGCGGGTACAACGAGCAGTACTTC	CASSSTRTSGYNEQYF
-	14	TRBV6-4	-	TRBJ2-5	TGTGCCACCAAGAGGCTAGCGATTTCGGAGACCCAGTACTTC	CATKRLAISETQYF
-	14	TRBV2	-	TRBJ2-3	TGTGCCAGCAGTGATCGGGGGTCCACAGATACGCAGTATTTT	CASSDRGSTDTQYF
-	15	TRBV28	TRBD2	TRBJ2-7	TGTGCCAGCAGTGCCGGGGGGGCCAACTCCTACGAGCAGTACTTC	CASSAGGANSYEQYF
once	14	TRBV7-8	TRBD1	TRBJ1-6	TGTGCCAGCAGCCTATGGGACAGCAATTCACCCCTCCACTTT	CASSLWDSNSPLHF
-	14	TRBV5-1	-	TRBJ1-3	TGCGCCAGCAGCTTGGCAGGGGTCGGAAACACCATATATTTT	CASSLAGVGNTIYF
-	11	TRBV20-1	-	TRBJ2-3	TGCAGTGCATCCTACACAGATACGCAGTATTTT	CSASYTDTQYF
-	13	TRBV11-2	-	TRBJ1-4	TGTGCCAGCAGCGCCCGAACAGGGGAAAAACTGTTTTTT	CASSARTGEKLFF
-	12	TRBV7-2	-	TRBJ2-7	TGTGCCAGCAGCCGGGATGTGGGCGAGCAGTACTTC	CASSRDVGEQYF
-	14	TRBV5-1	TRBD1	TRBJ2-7	TGCGCCAGCAGCTGGGGACAGGAGGTAGGCGAGCAGTACTTC	CASSWGQEVGEQYF
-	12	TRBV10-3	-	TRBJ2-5	TGTGCCATCAGTGATTCCGAAGAGACCCAGTACTTC	CAISDSEETQYF
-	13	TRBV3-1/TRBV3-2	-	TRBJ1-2	TGTGCCAGCAGCCAAGGGACAGTAAGTGGCTACACCTTC	CASSQGTVSGYTF
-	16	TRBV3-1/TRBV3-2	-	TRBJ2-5	TGTGCCAGCAGCCAAGATAGGACAGACGACCAAGAGACCCAGTACTTC	CASSQDRTDDQETQYF
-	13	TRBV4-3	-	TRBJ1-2	TGCGCCAGCAGCCAAGATTCGCGGTATGGCTACACCTTC	CASSQDSRYGYTF
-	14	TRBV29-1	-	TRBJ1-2	TGCAGCGTTGTAGTACAGGCGCCCGGCTATGGCTACACCTTC	CSVVVQAPGYGYTF
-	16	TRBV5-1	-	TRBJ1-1	TGCGCCAGCAGCTTGGGGGCCCTCGGGGGGAACACTGAAGCTTTCTTT	CASSLGALGGNTEAFF
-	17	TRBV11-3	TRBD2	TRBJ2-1	TGTGCCAGCAGCTCACTTCACAAGCGGGAGCCCGGCAATGAGCAGTTCTTC	CASSSLHKREPGNEQFF
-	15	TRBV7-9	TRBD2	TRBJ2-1	TGTGCCAGCAGCCCTTTAGCGGGAGGACGCAATGAGCAGTTCTTC	CASSPLAGGRNEQFF
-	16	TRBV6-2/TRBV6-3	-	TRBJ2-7	TGTGCCAGCAGTTACGTCTGGGTAGCAGGGGCCTACGAGCAGTACTTC	CASSYVWVAGAYEQYF
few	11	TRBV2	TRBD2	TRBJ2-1	TGTGCCAGCAGTGAAGGGGGAGGGGAGTTCTTC	CASSEGGGEFF
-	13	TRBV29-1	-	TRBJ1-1	TGCAGCGTGGAGGTTGCTGTCGGCACTGAAGCTTTCTTT	CSVEVAVGTEAFF
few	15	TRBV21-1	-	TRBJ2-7	TGTGCCAGCAGCAGGCCGGACAGGGGGCTGAACGAGCAGTACTTC	CASSRPDRGLNEQYF
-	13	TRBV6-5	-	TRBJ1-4	TGTGCCAGCAGTAGGGGACTACCCCACAAACTGTTTTTT	CASSRGLPHKLFF
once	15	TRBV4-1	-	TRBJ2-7	TGCGCCAGCAGCGGAAATCCGACAGGATCCTACGAGCAGTACTTC	CASSGNPTGSYEQYF